These T cell receptor beta chains were read from a single sample in a study of identical twins. Via MiXCR, TCRdb re-called the 5' RACE reads, giving one row per CDR3 protein. The sample yields under 300,000 distinct CDR3 sequences, more than 9.5% seen once. The sample also formed part of further work on yellow fever vaccine responses in identical twins.

What was sequenced was memory (CD45RO+) T cells sorted from blood. The receptor set was obtained from a young woman in good health. Each CDR3 is given without its conserved first and last residue.

cdr3_aa: ATETSGSGEQY
v_call: TRBV15
j_call: TRBJ2-7

cdr3_aa: ASSGSTSGANVLT
v_call: TRBV5-1
j_call: TRBJ2-6

cdr3_aa: ASSSPGANYGYT
v_call: TRBV6-5
j_call: TRBJ1-2

cdr3_aa: ASSLSSGDTGELF
v_call: TRBV12-3/TRBV12-4
j_call: TRBJ2-2

cdr3_aa: ASSLRGRSYEQY
v_call: TRBV12-3/TRBV12-4
j_call: TRBJ2-7

cdr3_aa: ASSTMTGSTDTQY
v_call: TRBV5-1
j_call: TRBJ2-3

cdr3_aa: ASSQDRGGGPTDTQY
v_call: TRBV4-2
j_call: TRBJ2-3

cdr3_aa: ASSLEWRAATDTQY
v_call: TRBV5-1
j_call: TRBJ2-3

cdr3_aa: ASSQDVAGEGTEAF
v_call: TRBV4-3
j_call: TRBJ1-1

cdr3_aa: ASSEQEFDSPLH
v_call: TRBV28
j_call: TRBJ1-6

cdr3_aa: ASSLDQGSYEQY
v_call: TRBV12-3/TRBV12-4
j_call: TRBJ2-7

cdr3_aa: ASSQEETQY
v_call: TRBV3-1
j_call: TRBJ2-5

cdr3_aa: ATQKGRDGGTQY
v_call: TRBV19
j_call: TRBJ2-3

cdr3_aa: AWSPPNLNSYEQY
v_call: TRBV30
j_call: TRBJ2-7

cdr3_aa: ASSYRGTSTDTQY
v_call: TRBV6-5
j_call: TRBJ2-3

cdr3_aa: ASSLARGSGTEAF
v_call: TRBV7-2
j_call: TRBJ1-1

cdr3_aa: ASSRAGSGANVLT
v_call: TRBV4-3
j_call: TRBJ2-6

cdr3_aa: ASSQGVRGESQH
v_call: TRBV3-1
j_call: TRBJ1-5

cdr3_aa: ASSLELLGYNEQF
v_call: TRBV7-2
j_call: TRBJ2-1

cdr3_aa: SARGDPVSWYQETQY
v_call: TRBV20-1
j_call: TRBJ2-5

cdr3_aa: ASRRLTGPVNTQY
v_call: TRBV12-3/TRBV12-4
j_call: TRBJ2-3

cdr3_aa: ASSTLLTGGTDTQY
v_call: TRBV5-6
j_call: TRBJ2-3

cdr3_aa: ASSLPGDTQY
v_call: TRBV5-1
j_call: TRBJ2-3

cdr3_aa: ASSKDRARKLF
v_call: TRBV28
j_call: TRBJ1-4

cdr3_aa: AIRATGDTEAF
v_call: TRBV10-3
j_call: TRBJ1-1